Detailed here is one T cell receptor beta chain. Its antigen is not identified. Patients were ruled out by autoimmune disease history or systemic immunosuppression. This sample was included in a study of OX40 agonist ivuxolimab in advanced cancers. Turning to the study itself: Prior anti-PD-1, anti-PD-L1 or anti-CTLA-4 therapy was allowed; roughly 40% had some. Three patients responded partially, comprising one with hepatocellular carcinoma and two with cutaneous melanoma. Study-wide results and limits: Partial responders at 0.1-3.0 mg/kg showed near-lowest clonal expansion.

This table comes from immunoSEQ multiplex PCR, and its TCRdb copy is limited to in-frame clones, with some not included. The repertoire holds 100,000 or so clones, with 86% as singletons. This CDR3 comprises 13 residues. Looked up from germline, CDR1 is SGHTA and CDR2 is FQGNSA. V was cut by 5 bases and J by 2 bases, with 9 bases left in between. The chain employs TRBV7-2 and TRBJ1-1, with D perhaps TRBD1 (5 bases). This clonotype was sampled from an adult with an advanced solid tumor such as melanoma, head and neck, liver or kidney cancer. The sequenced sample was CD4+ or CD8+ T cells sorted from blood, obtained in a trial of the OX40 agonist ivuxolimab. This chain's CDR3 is CASSLTGNTEAFF. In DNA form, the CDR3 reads TGTGCCAGCAGCCTTACAGGTAACACTGAAGCTTTCTTT.